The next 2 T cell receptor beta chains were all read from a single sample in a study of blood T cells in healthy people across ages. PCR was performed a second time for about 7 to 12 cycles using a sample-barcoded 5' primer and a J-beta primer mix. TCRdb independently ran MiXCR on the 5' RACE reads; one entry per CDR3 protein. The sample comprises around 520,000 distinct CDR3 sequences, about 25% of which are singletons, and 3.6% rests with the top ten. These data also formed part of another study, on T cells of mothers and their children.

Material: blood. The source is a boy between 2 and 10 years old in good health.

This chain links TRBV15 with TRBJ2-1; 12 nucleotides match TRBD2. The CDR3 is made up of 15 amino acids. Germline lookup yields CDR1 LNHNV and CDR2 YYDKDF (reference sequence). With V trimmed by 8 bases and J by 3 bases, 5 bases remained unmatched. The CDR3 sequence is CATFPSGRGYNEQFF. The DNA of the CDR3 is TGTGCCACCTTCCCTAGCGGGAGGGGCTACAATGAGCAGTTCTTC.

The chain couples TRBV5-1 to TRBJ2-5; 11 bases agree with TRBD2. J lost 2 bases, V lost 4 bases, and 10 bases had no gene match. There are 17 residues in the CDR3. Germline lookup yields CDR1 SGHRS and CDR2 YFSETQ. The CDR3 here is CASSRSGLADIQETQYF. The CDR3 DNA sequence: TGCGCCAGCAGCCGTTCGGGACTAGCGGACATACAAGAGACCCAGTACTTC.